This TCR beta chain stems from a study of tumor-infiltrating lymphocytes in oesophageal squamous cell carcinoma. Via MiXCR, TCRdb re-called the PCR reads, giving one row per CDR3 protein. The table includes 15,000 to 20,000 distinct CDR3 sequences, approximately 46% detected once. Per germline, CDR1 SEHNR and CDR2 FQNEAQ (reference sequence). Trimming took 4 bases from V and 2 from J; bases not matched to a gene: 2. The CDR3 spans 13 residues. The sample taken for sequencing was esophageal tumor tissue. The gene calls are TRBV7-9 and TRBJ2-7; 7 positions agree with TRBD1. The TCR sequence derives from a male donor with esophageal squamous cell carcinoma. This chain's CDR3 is CASSWTGPYEQYF. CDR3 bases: TGTGCCAGCAGCTGGACAGGTCCCTACGAGCAGTACTTC.